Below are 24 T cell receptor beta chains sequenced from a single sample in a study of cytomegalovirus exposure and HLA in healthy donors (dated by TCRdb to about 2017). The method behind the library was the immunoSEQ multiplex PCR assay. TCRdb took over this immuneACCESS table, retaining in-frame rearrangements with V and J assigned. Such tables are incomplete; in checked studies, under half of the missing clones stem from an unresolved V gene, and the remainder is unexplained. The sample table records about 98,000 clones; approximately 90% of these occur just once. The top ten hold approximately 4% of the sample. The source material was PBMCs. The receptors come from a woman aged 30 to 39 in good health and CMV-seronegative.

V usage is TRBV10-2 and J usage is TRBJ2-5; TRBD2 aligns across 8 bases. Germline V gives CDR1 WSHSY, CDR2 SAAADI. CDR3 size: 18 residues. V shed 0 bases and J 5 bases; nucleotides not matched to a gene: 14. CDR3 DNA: TGCGCCAGCAGTGAGTCGACTCTGGCTAGCGGGCTCTGGGAGACCCAGTACTTC. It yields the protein CASSESTLASGLWETQYF.

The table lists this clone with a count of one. The CDR3 reads CARAIKDYGYTF. DNA for the CDR3: TGTGCCAGAGCGATCAAGGACTATGGCTACACCTTC. The rearrangement joins TRBV19 to TRBJ1-2; D gene ambiguous. The CDR3 has 12 residues. The V and J ends lost 9 bases and 3 bases respectively, with 11 bases between them. Germline CDR1 and CDR2: LNHDA and SQIVND (reference sequence).

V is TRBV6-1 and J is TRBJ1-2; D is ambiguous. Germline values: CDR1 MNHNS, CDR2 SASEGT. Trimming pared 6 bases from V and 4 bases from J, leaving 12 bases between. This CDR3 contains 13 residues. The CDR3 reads CASRPGNAYGYTF. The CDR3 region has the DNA TGTGCCAGCAGACCCGGGAATGCCTATGGCTACACCTTC.

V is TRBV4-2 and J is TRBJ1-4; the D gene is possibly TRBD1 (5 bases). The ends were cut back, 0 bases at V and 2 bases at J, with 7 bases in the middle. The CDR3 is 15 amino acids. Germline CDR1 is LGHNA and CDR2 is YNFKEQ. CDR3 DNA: TGTGCCAGCAGCCAAGACAGGGCCACTAATGAAAAACTGTTTTTT. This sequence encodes CASSQDRATNEKLFF.

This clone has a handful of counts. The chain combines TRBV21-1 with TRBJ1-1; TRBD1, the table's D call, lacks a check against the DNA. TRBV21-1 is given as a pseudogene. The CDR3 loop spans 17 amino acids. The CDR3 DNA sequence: TGTGCCAGCAGCGAAGGACAGGGGAGTAGATATGGCACTGAAGCTTTCTTT. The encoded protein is CASSEGQGSRYGTEAFF.

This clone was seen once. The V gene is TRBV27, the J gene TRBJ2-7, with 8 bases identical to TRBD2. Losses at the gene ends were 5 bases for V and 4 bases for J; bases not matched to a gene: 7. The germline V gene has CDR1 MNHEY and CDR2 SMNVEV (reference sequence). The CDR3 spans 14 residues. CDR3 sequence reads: CASSQLAEKYEQYF. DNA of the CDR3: TGTGCCAGCAGTCAACTAGCGGAGAAATACGAGCAGTACTTC.

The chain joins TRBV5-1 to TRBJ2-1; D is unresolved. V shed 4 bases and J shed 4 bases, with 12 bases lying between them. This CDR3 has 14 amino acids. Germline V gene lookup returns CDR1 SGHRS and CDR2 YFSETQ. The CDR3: CASSTATQYNEQFF. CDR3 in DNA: TGCGCCAGCAGCACCGCGACACAGTACAATGAGCAGTTCTTC.

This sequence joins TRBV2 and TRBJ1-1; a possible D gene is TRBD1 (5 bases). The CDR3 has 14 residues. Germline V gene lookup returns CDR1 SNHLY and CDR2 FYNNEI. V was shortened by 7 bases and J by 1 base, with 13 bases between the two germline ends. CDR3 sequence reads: CASKGRDRNTEAFF. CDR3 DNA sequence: TGTGCCAGCAAGGGGAGGGATCGGAACACTGAAGCTTTCTTT.

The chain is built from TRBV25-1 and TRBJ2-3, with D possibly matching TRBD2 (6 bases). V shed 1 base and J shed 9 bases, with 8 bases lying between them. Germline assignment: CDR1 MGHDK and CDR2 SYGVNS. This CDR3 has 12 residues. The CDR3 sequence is CASSELSGTQYF. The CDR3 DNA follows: TGTGCCAGCAGTGAATTAAGCGGGACGCAGTATTTT.

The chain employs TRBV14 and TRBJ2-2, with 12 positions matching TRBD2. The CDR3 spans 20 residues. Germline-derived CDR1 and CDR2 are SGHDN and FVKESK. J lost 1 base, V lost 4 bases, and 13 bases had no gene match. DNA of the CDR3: TGTGCCAGCAGCCCCCCATTACTAGCGGGAGGCCCTGGGAACACCGGGGAGCTGTTTTTT. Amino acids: CASSPPLLAGGPGNTGELFF.

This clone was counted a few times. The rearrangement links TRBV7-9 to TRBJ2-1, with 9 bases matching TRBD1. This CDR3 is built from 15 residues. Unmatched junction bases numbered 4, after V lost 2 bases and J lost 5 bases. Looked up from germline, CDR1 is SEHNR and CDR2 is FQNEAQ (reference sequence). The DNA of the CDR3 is TGTGCCAGCAGCTTAAACAGGGGGCTGGACAATGAGCAGTTCTTC. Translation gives CASSLNRGLDNEQFF.

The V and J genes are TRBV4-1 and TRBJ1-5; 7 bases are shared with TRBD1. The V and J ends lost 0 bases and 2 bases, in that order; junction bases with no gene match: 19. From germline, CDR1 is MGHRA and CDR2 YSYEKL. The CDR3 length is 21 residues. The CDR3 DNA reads TGCGCCAGCAGCCAAGACGTGTTCAGGGGGATCCTTGGGTTGCGCAATCAGCCCCAGCATTTT. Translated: CASSQDVFRGILGLRNQPQHF.

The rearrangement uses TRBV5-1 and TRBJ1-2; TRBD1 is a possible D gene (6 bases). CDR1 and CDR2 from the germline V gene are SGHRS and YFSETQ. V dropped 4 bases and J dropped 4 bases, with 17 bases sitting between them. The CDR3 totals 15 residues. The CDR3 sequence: CASSGGGGLSYGYTF. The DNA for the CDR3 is TGCGCCAGCAGCGGCGGCGGGGGGCTTAGCTATGGCTACACCTTC.

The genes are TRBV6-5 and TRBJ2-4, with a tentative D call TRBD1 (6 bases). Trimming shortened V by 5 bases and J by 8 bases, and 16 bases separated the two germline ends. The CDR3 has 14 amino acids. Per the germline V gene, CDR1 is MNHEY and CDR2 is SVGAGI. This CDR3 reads CASSITRDTDIQYF. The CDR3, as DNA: TGTGCCAGCAGTATCACCCGGGACACGGACATTCAGTACTTC.

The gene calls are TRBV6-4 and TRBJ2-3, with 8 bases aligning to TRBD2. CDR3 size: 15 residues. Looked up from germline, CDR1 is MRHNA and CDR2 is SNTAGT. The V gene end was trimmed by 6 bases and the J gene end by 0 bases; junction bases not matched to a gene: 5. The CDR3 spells CASRQAGASTDTQYF. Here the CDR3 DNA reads TGTGCCAGCAGGCAAGCGGGAGCTAGCACAGATACGCAGTATTTT.

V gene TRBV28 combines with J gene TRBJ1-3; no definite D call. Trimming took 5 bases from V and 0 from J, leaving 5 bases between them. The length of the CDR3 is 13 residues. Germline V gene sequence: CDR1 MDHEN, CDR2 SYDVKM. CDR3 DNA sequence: TGTGCCAGCAGTCTCCCCTCTGGAAACACCATATATTTT. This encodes CASSLPSGNTIYF. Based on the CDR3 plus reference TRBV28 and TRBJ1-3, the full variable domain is DVKVTQSSRYLVKRTGEKVFLECVQDMDHENMFWYRQDPGLGLRLIYFSYDVKMKEKGDIPEGYSVSREKKERFSLILESASTNQTSMYLCASSLPSGNTIYFGEGSWLTVV.

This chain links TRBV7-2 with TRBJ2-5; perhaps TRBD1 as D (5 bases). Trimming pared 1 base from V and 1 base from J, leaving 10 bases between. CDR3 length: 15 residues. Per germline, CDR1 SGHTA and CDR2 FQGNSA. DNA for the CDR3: TGTGCCAGCAGCTTAGAACACAGGACCCAAGAGACCCAGTACTTC. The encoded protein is CASSLEHRTQETQYF.

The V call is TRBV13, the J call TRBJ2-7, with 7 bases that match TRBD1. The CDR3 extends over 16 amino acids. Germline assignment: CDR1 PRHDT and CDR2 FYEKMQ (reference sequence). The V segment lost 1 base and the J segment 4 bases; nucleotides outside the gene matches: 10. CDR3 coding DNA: TGTGCCAGCAGCTTAGCCACGGGACAGTTGAGGTACGAGCAGTACTTC. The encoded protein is CASSLATGQLRYEQYF.

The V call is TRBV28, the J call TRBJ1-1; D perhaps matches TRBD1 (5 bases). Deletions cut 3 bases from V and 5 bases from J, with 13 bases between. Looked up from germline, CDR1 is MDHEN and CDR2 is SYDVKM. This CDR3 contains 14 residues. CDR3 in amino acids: CASSLGGDGTEAFF. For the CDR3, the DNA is TGTGCCAGCAGTTTGGGAGGGGATGGAACTGAAGCTTTCTTT.

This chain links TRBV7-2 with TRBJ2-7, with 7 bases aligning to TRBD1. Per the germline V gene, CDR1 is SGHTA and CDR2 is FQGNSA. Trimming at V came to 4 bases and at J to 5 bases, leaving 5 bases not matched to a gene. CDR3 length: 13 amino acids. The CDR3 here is CASSSRDRDEQYF. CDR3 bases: TGTGCCAGCAGCTCCCGAGACAGGGACGAGCAGTACTTC.

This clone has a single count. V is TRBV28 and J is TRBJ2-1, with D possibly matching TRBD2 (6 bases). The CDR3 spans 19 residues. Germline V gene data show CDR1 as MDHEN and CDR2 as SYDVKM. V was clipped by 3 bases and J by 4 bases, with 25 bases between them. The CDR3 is CASSFNPSPPRGRYNEQFF. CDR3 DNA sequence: TGTGCCAGCAGTTTTAATCCCTCCCCTCCGCGGGGTCGGTACAATGAGCAGTTCTTC.

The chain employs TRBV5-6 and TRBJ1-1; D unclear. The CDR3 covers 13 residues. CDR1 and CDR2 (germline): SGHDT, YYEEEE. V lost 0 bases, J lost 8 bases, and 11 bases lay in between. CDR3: CASSLASIFEAFF. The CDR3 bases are TGTGCCAGCAGCTTGGCGAGTATTTTCGAAGCTTTCTTT.

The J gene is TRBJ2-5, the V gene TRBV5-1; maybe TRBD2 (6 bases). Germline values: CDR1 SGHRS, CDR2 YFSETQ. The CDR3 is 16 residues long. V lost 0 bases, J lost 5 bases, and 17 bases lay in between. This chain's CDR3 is CASSLVRGEEVETQYF. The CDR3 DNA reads TGCGCCAGCAGCTTGGTACGAGGGGAGGAGGTGGAGACCCAGTACTTC.

CDR3 sequence reads: CASSPGKVFNEKLFF. CDR3 nucleotide sequence: TGTGCCAGCAGCCCGGGAAAGGTCTTTAATGAAAAACTGTTTTTT. The rearrangement links TRBV9 to TRBJ1-4; D gene unclear. Trimming pared 4 bases from V and 4 bases from J, leaving 14 bases between. The CDR3 is 15 amino acids. Germline V gene sequence: CDR1 SGDLS, CDR2 YYNGEE.